This is a list of T cell receptor beta chains from one sample in a study of T-cell memory formation after mild COVID-19. TCRdb re-derived calls from the 5' RACE reads in MiXCR, one entry per CDR3 protein. The repertoire includes about 560,000 distinct CDR3 sequences, 20% to 25% of them detected once, and approximately 8.4% sits in the top ten. Sequencing used PBMCs or a T cell subset sorted from them (not recorded which). These TCRs come from an adult woman who had mild COVID-19 (a few samples of this study predate the infection). Cell type and time point are not known. Both conserved end residues are part of each CDR3. The D gene is left open where the match is weak. Expanded clones get a size class; other rows say once, few or many, or leave the size out.

V gene	clone size	D gene	J gene	CDR3 DNA	CDR3 protein
TRBV6-1	.	.	TRBJ2-2	TGTGCCAGCAGCGTGACAGCGAACACCGGGGAGCTGTTTTTT	CASSVTANTGELFF
TRBV20-1	few	.	TRBJ2-5	TGCAGTGCTAGGCGGACAGATAAAGAGACCCAGTACTTC	CSARRTDKETQYF
TRBV20-1	few	.	TRBJ2-7	TGCAGTGCTATGATTGGTCCGGCCCACGAGCAGTACTTC	CSAMIGPAHEQYF
TRBV23-1	.	TRBD1	TRBJ1-1	TGCGCCAGCAGTCCACAGGGGGCGCGGGGCACTGAAGCTTTCTTT	CASSPQGARGTEAFF
TRBV14	few	.	TRBJ2-1	TGTGCCAGCAGCCAAGGGCAGGGGAGCCACAATGAGCAGTTCTTC	CASSQGQGSHNEQFF
TRBV28	.	.	TRBJ2-7	TGTGCCAGCAAGGCCGGGACTCGGTCCTACGAGCAGTACTTC	CASKAGTRSYEQYF
TRBV29-1	.	TRBD2	TRBJ2-7	TGCAGCGTTGAAGATCCCCTAGCGGGGGGAGATAGCTCCTACGAGCAGTACTTC	CSVEDPLAGGDSSYEQYF
TRBV7-2	few	.	TRBJ2-7	TGTGCCAGCAGCCCGGAAGGGGGATTTGGTTACGAGCAGTACTTC	CASSPEGGFGYEQYF
TRBV20-1	.	.	TRBJ1-1	TGCAGTGCTAGGGGTGACTTAGAGGGCACTGAAGCTTTCTTT	CSARGDLEGTEAFF
TRBV5-4	.	TRBD2	TRBJ2-2	TGTGCCAGCAGCTTTGCGGGAGCGGGGGACACCGGGGAGCTGTTTTTT	CASSFAGAGDTGELFF
TRBV4-3	.	.	TRBJ1-4	TGCGCCAGCAGCCTCGGGTTTGGTGAAAAACTGTTTTTT	CASSLGFGEKLFF
TRBV3-1	.	.	TRBJ1-1	TGTGCCAGCAGCCCTATAATGAACACTGAAGCTTTCTTT	CASSPIMNTEAFF
TRBV12-3/TRBV12-4	few	.	TRBJ1-2	TGTGCCGATACTAAGGAGGGCTACACCTTC	CADTKEGYTF
TRBV29-1	.	TRBD2	TRBJ2-1	TGCAGCGTTATCGGGGGGGCCTCAGGTGAGCAGTTCTTC	CSVIGGASGEQFF
TRBV20-1	.	TRBD1	TRBJ1-5	TGCAGTGCAAAGGGGGCCTCGTTTGGCAATCAGCCCCAGCATTTT	CSAKGASFGNQPQHF
TRBV7-2	many	.	TRBJ2-1	TGTGCCAGCAGCTTGGGGGGAGGCGGCTCCTACAATGAGCAGTTCTTC	CASSLGGGGSYNEQFF
TRBV15	.	TRBD1	TRBJ1-6	TGTGCCACCAGCACTGGACAGGGGCGGAATTCACCCCTCCACTTT	CATSTGQGRNSPLHF
TRBV24-1	many	TRBD1	TRBJ1-2	TGTGCCACCAGTGACCGAGGGACAGGGCTTATAGGTGGCTACACCTTC	CATSDRGTGLIGGYTF
TRBV25-1	few	TRBD1	TRBJ1-1	TGTGCCAGCAATCAGGGGGAAACTGAAGCTTTCTTT	CASNQGETEAFF
TRBV18	few	.	TRBJ2-1	TGTGCCAGCTCACGGCGTCAGGGATCGATTGTGAATGAGCAGTTCTTC	CASSRRQGSIVNEQFF
TRBV7-9	.	TRBD2	TRBJ2-1	TGTGCCAGCAGCTTACAAGCGGGGGGCCGAAAAGAGCAGTTCTTC	CASSLQAGGRKEQFF
TRBV9	.	.	TRBJ1-2	TGTGCCAGCAGCGTAGATCTAGGTCTCTCCTATGGCTACACCTTC	CASSVDLGLSYGYTF
TRBV30	.	.	TRBJ1-4	TGTGCCTGGAGTATCGGAAAGGGGGTTGGTGAAAAACTGTTTTTT	CAWSIGKGVGEKLFF
TRBV6-5	.	.	TRBJ2-7	TGTGCCAGCAGTTTCAGAATTACCCTGTACGAGCAGTACTTC	CASSFRITLYEQYF
TRBV20-1	many	TRBD1	TRBJ2-7	TGCAGTGCTAGAGATTCCCCCGGGACAGGGGGTCGAGAGCAGTACTTC	CSARDSPGTGGREQYF
TRBV2	.	.	TRBJ1-5	TGTGCCAGCAGTGACTGGTATAGCAATCAGCCCCAGCATTTT	CASSDWYSNQPQHF
TRBV6-1	.	.	TRBJ2-1	TGTGCCAGCAGTCTTGGTAAAGCGGTAAGCTCCTACAATGAGCAGTTCTTC	CASSLGKAVSSYNEQFF
TRBV24-1	.	.	TRBJ1-2	TGTGCCACCAGTGATCCGGGGGAAGCTAACTATGGCTACACCTTC	CATSDPGEANYGYTF
TRBV27	once	.	TRBJ2-7	TGTGCCAGCAGTTTACTCCAGGGGGGTTACGAGCAGTACTTC	CASSLLQGGYEQYF
TRBV18	few	.	TRBJ2-7	TGTGCCAGCTCACCGTTTGGGGATGCCTACGAGCAGTACTTC	CASSPFGDAYEQYF
TRBV2	.	.	TRBJ1-1	TGTGCCAGCGGGACGGGCCGGAGAGCTTTCTTT	CASGTGRRAFF
TRBV11-2	.	.	TRBJ2-2	TGTGCCAGCAGCCACATCCGAGGGACCGGGGAGCTGTTTTTT	CASSHIRGTGELFF
TRBV7-2	.	TRBD2	TRBJ2-1	TGTGCCAGCAGCAAAAGGGCTAGCGGGAGAGGGTACAATGAGCAGTTCTTC	CASSKRASGRGYNEQFF
TRBV6-2/TRBV6-3	few	TRBD1	TRBJ2-7	TGTGCCAGCAGCCCGGGACAGGGAGAGAACGAGCAGTACTTC	CASSPGQGENEQYF
TRBV27	few	TRBD1	TRBJ2-7	TGTGCCAGCGAGGACAGGCATTCCTACGAGCAGTACTTC	CASEDRHSYEQYF
TRBV12-3/TRBV12-4	few	TRBD2	TRBJ2-1	TGTGCCAGCAGTGGGCGGCGGACTAGCGGTTTCTCTAGTGATGAGCAGTTCTTC	CASSGRRTSGFSSDEQFF
TRBV11-3	few	.	TRBJ1-3	TGTGCCAGCAGCTTAGACTACCCCTCTGGAAACACCATATATTTT	CASSLDYPSGNTIYF
TRBV20-1	few	.	TRBJ1-5	TGCAGTGCTGGTTTCCAGCCGGGTCAGCCCCAGCATTTT	CSAGFQPGQPQHF
TRBV29-1	once	TRBD1	TRBJ1-2	TGCAGCGTTGATTCCGGGACAGGTATCTATGGCTACACCTTC	CSVDSGTGIYGYTF
TRBV10-3	.	.	TRBJ2-3	TGTGCCATCCGCGACGGCGCGGGGGCCCCAGATACGCAGTATTTT	CAIRDGAGAPDTQYF
TRBV6-6	.	.	TRBJ1-1	TGTGCCAGCAGGGACAGTTGGGCTGGAGGGACTGAAGCTTTCTTT	CASRDSWAGGTEAFF
TRBV6-6	few	TRBD2	TRBJ2-7	TGTGCCAGCAGGTTTACTAGCGTTGACGAGCAGTACTTC	CASRFTSVDEQYF
TRBV6-5	.	TRBD1	TRBJ1-2	TGTGCCAGCAGTTACTCGGAGGGGGCGGAGGGCTACACCTTC	CASSYSEGAEGYTF
TRBV4-1	.	.	TRBJ1-2	TGCGCCAGCAGCCAAGTGGGGGGCTTCGACTATGGCTACACCTTC	CASSQVGGFDYGYTF
TRBV6-2/TRBV6-3	.	TRBD1	TRBJ2-7	TGTGCCAGCAGTTTCGGACAGGGGACACTTATCTACGAGCAGTACTTC	CASSFGQGTLIYEQYF